Following are 10 T cell receptor beta chains from one sample sequenced in a study of tumor-infiltrating lymphocytes in oesophageal squamous cell carcinoma. MiXCR, run by TCRdb on the PCR reads, gives a single entry per CDR3 protein. Here the sample spans under 15,000 distinct CDR3 sequences, 54% being singletons. Sequenced: esophageal tumor tissue. All receptors derive from a female donor with esophageal squamous cell carcinoma.

The CDR3 region has the DNA TGTGCCAGCAGGGTGAGGGGGACCGGGGAGCTGTTTTTT. The encoded protein is CASRVRGTGELFF. This chain connects TRBV12-3 or TRBV12-4 to TRBJ2-2; D might be TRBD1 (6 bases). This CDR3 is built from 13 residues. Deletions cut 6 bases from V and 5 bases from J, with 10 bases between.

This clonotype was found a few times. V and J are TRBV7-6 and TRBJ2-1; perhaps TRBD1 as D (6 bases). The CDR3 has 17 residues. V shed 1 base and J shed 7 bases, with 20 bases lying between them. CDR1 is SGHVS, CDR2 FNYEAQ, per germline. CDR3 in DNA: TGTGCCAGCAGCTTAGTTCACAGGGCAGGGTTTGGTAATGAGCAGTTCTTC. Translating it yields CASSLVHRAGFGNEQFF.

Only a few counts were recorded for this clonotype. The rearrangement uses TRBV7-2 and TRBJ2-5; TRBD2 aligns across 11 bases. The CDR3 is 16 residues long. Germline V CDR1 and CDR2: SGHTA, FQGNSA. V lost 1 base, J lost 11 bases, and 12 bases stayed unmatched. In nucleotides, the CDR3 is TGTGCCAGCAGCTTAGGACTACTAGCGGGAGCTACTAAGCAGTACTTC. Translation: CASSLGLLAGATKQYF.

The sample holds one count of this clonotype. The CDR3 sequence is CASSSRTGNTEAFF. Written as DNA, the CDR3 is TGTGCCAGCAGCTCAAGGACAGGGAACACTGAAGCTTTCTTT. The rearrangement uses TRBV11-2 and TRBJ2-5, with 7 bases aligning to TRBD1. The J call is doubtful: the DNA matches TRBJ1-1 better. CDR1 and CDR2 (germline): SGHAT, FQNNGV. The CDR3 loop spans 14 amino acids.

This clonotype was seen only once. The J gene is TRBJ2-7, the V gene TRBV7-9; no clear D. The J call may be faulty, since TRBJ2-5 better matches the DNA end. The CDR3 is made up of 13 amino acids. Germline CDR1 reads SEHNR; CDR2 reads FQNEAQ (reference sequence). CDR3 in amino acids: CASSFRQQETQYF. In nucleotides, the CDR3 is TGTGCCAGCAGCTTTCGGCAGCAAGAGACCCAGTACTTC.

In this sample, this clonotype turned up once. J is TRBJ1-4 and V is TRBV10-2; D is ambiguous. With 2 bases removed from V and 5 bases from J, the gap between germline ends came to 9 bases. Germline V CDR1 and CDR2: WSHSY, SAAADI. The CDR3 extends over 14 amino acids. The chain's CDR3 is CASSEIGPNEKLFF. As DNA, the CDR3 is TGCGCCAGCAGTGAGATCGGACCGAATGAAAAACTGTTTTTT.

To note about this clonotype: No conserved phenylalanine or tryptophan ends this CDR3, so it is likely a read error. Because the CDR3's place on the DNA is in doubt, the DNA is left out and the CDR3 is given as listed by TCRdb. This chain joins TRBV7-3 and TRBJ2-6; the table's TRBD1 call for D was not verified on the DNA. Germline V gene data show CDR1 as SGHTA and CDR2 as FQGTGA. Including both end residues, the CDR3 is 16 amino acids long. CDR3 sequence: CASSLRRGYNEQYFGA.

This chain joins TRBV5-1 and TRBJ1-2; tentatively, D is TRBD1 (6 bases). The CDR3 covers 16 residues. The V end lost 0 bases, the J end lost 4 bases, and 16 bases lay between the germline ends. Per germline, CDR1 SGHRS and CDR2 YFSETQ. CDR3 sequence (DNA): TGCGCCAGCAGCTTGGCCTCCGGACAGCCATTCTATGGCTACACCTTC. It codes for CASSLASGQPFYGYTF.

This clonotype showed up just a few times. The chain uses TRBV7-6 and TRBJ2-7; 7 bases map to TRBD1. Per germline, CDR1 SGHVS and CDR2 FNYEAQ. CDR3 length: 13 residues. Trimming cost V 1 base and J 4 bases; bases outside gene matches: 1. Here the CDR3 reads CASSLGDRYEQYF. In nucleotides, the CDR3 is TGTGCCAGCAGCTTAGGGGACAGATACGAGCAGTACTTC.

This clonotype has ten or more counts. This chain links TRBV12-3 or TRBV12-4 with TRBJ2-5; D ambiguous. The last part of the DNA fits TRBJ2-7 better; the J call may be wrong. The CDR3 has 15 amino acids. In DNA, the CDR3 is TGTGCCAGCAGCAAAGGGCAGCTACACTCATACGAGCAGTACTTC. Translated: CASSKGQLHSYEQYF.